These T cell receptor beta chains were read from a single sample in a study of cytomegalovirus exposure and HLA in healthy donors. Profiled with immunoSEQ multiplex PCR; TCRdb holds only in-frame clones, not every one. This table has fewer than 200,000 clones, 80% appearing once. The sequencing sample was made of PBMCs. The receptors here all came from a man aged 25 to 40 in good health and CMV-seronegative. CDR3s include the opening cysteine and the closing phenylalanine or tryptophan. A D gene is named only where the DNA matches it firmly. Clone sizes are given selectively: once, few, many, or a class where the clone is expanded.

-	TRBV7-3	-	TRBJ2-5	TGTGCCAGCAGCCAAGGCGGGGGCGCGGCCAAAGAGACCCAGTACTTC	CASSQGGGAAKETQYF
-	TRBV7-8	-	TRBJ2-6	TGTGCCAGCAGCCTCATACAGGGATTGGGCTCTGGGGCCAACGTCCTGACTTTC	CASSLIQGLGSGANVLTF
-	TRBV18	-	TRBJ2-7	TGTGCCAGCTCACCCCTAAATTACGAGCAGTACTTC	CASSPLNYEQYF
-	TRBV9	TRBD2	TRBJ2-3	TGTGCCAGCAGCGGGACTAGCGGGGGCCCAGATACGCAGTATTTT	CASSGTSGGPDTQYF
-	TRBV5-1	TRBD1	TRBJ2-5	TGCGCCAGCAGCTTGGGGGACAGGGAAAGGGAGACCCAGTACTTC	CASSLGDRERETQYF
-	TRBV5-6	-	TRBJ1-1	TGTGCCAGCAGCTTGGAAGGGAGACCGGGAAGGAGCGGTACTGAAGCTTTCTTT	CASSLEGRPGRSGTEAFF
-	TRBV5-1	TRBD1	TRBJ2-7	TGCGCCAGCAGCTTGGCCGGGGGACAGGGGGGCGAGCAGTACTTC	CASSLAGGQGGEQYF
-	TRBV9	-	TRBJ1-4	TGTGCCAGCAGCGTAGGTGGGGGGAATGAAAAACTGTTTTTT	CASSVGGGNEKLFF
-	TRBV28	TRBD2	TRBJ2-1	TGTGCCAGCAGTCGGACTAGCGGGGGAGAAGAGCAGTTCTTC	CASSRTSGGEEQFF
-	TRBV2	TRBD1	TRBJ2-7	TGTGCCAGCAGTGAATCGGGACAGGCGCGCGAGCAGTACTTC	CASSESGQAREQYF
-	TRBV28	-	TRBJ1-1	TGTGCCAGCAGACTCGGACAGTGGGCGGCTTTCTTT	CASRLGQWAAFF
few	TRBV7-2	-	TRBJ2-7	TGTGCCAGCAGCTTAGTGGGCGGGGACTACGAGCAGTACTTC	CASSLVGGDYEQYF
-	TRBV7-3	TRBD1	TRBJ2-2	TGTGCCAGCGGACAGGGGACGAACACCGGGGAGCTGTTTTTT	CASGQGTNTGELFF
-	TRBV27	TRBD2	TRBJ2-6	TGTGCCAGCAGTTTCATAGGACTAGCGGGAGAGCACGTCCTGACTTTC	CASSFIGLAGEHVLTF
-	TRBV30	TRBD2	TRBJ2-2	TGTGCCTGGACTAGCGGGAGGGGCGGGGAGCTGTTTTTT	CAWTSGRGGELFF
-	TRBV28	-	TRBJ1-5	TGTGCCAGCAGTTTAAACAGGGATCAGCCCCAGCATTTT	CASSLNRDQPQHF
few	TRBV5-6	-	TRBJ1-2	TGTGCCAGCAGCCGCAGCTATGGCTACACCTTC	CASSRSYGYTF
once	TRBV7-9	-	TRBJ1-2	TGTGCCAGCAGCGGGTCAGGGATGGCGTATGGCTACACCTTC	CASSGSGMAYGYTF
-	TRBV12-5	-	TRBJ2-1	TGTGCTAGTGGTTCGCAGGGTTGGGATGAGCAGTTCTTC	CASGSQGWDEQFF
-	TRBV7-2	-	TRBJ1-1	TGTGCCAGCAGCTTATTAATTAATCGGCAGGTGAACACTGAAGCTTTCTTT	CASSLLINRQVNTEAFF
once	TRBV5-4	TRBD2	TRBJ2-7	TGTGCCAGCTCCCCGGCCGGGGGGTACTACGAGCAGTACTTC	CASSPAGGYYEQYF
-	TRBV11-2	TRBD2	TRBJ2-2	TGTGCCAGCAGCTCAGAGGGACTAGCGGGTAACACCGGGGAGCTGTTTTTT	CASSSEGLAGNTGELFF
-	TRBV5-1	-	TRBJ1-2	TGCGCCAGCAGCGAGGGAGTTAACTATGGCTACACCTTC	CASSEGVNYGYTF
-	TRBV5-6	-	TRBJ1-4	TGTGCCAGCAGCTTGGCGGGAGGACGTGAAAAACTGTTTTTT	CASSLAGGREKLFF
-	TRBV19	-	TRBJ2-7	TGTGCCAGTAGTTTGTTCGGACGGGACTACGAGCAGTACTTC	CASSLFGRDYEQYF
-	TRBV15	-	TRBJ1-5	TGTGCCACCAGCCGAAACCGGGATCAGCCCCAGCATTTT	CATSRNRDQPQHF
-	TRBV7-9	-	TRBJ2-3	TGTGCCAGCAGCTTGGGGAGGACCACAGATACGCAGTATTTT	CASSLGRTTDTQYF
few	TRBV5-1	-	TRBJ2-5	TGCGCCAGCAGCTTGGCCGAAGGCGGAAACACGCAAGAGACCCAGTACTTC	CASSLAEGGNTQETQYF
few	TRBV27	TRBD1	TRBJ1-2	TGTGCCAGCAGGGGGACAGGGGGGAATCCCTATGGCTACACCTTC	CASRGTGGNPYGYTF
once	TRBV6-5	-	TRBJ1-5	TGTGCCAGCAGTTACCGGGGAGTCAATCAGCCCCAGCATTTT	CASSYRGVNQPQHF
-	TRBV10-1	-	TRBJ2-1	TGCGCCAGCACTCTGAACGGAGGTGATGAGCAGTTCTTC	CASTLNGGDEQFF
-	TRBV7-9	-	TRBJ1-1	TGTGCCATCTCGGAGATGAACACTGAAGCTTTCTTT	CAISEMNTEAFF
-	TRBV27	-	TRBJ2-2	TGTGCCAGCAGTCTAAGACTAGCCGGGGAGCTGTTTTTT	CASSLRLAGELFF
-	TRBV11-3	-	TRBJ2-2	TGTGCCAGCAGCTTAGATCTCGGGGAGCTGTTTTTT	CASSLDLGELFF
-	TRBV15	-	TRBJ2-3	TGTGCCACCAGCACCCTTCAGGGCTCTAGCACAGATACGCAGTATTTT	CATSTLQGSSTDTQYF